This T cell receptor beta chain was retrieved from a study of T cells in Graves' hyperthyroidism and ophthalmopathy (dated by TCRdb to the late 2010s). Background on the whole study: Peripheral blood samples were taken at the time of initial diagnosis, prior to any treatment. A discovery cohort of about a hundred patients, about 40 with Graves' ophthalmopathy and about 58 with stable Graves' hyperthyroidism, was used to find distinguishing TCR V-J signatures. The paper reports TCR Vbeta CDR3 sequencing of more than 120 peripheral blood samples: some 41 ophthalmopathy, approximately 74 hyperthyroidism and about 17 progressor patients. For training and testing, the 95 to 100 patients in the discovery cohort were randomly divided in a 7:3 ratio. Prospective prediction of ophthalmopathy was tested in an independent validation cohort of 18 hyperthyroidism patients and some 17 patients who later progressed to ophthalmopathy. Following sampling, methimazole starting at 30 mg daily was given to hyperthyroidism patients, and high-dose intravenous methylprednisolone was given to ophthalmopathy patients. Thyroid tissue and blood T-cell repertoires from about six Graves' hyperthyroidism patients were also compared in the study. What the authors observed across the whole study: Blood samples also contained most of the expanded thyroid clonotypes (frequency above 0.001), which suggests that blood repertoires may reflect thyroid immune responses. In validation, progression to ophthalmopathy was predicted by the model with roughly 71% sensitivity and roughly 72% specificity, a median of 6.5 months before onset. A model built on a 13 V-J signature distinguished ophthalmopathy from stable hyperthyroidism, reaching 85% to 90% sensitivity and under 84% specificity in cross-validation and 80%/75% in testing. Sample size was not statistically predetermined, and investigators were not blinded to group allocation.

The V and J ends are trimmed by 1 base and 8 bases, leaving 3 bases between them. Measured from the cysteine to the phenylalanine, the CDR3 is 12 residues long. Solely the CDR3 DNA is kept, with 36 bases framed from the first base. Reading the germline V gene gives CDR1 MDHEN and CDR2 SYDVKM. A remark on this clonotype: The antigen it recognizes is unknown. Per-base qualities were not stored, and no clone one base away is much larger.

The TCR beta CDR3 regions were amplified from the RNA transcripts. For the first round of RT-PCR on the TCR CDR3, the HTBI primer set was used together with the Qiagen OneStep RT-PCR kit. The libraries were constructed in a second round of multiplex PCR and then size-selected and purified. Paired-end sequencing of the libraries was performed with 100 bp reads on an Illumina HiSeq2000. The study's processing was this. SOAPnuke was used to process the raw data, throwing out any read that contained adapters or uncalled bases, had a mean Phred below 15, or lacked an exact constant-primer or identifier match. High-quality paired reads were merged using COPE v1.2.5, and each unique nucleotide sequence was defined as a clonotype. Clonotypes were aligned to IMGT TRBV, TRBD and TRBJ reference segments using MiTCR v1.1. The analysis included only V-J combinations with a frequency above 0.0001, which together covered 99% to 99.2% of the repertoires. A TCS score was defined as the ratio of F50 (clonal expansion) to E x V (chaos), with BLOSUM62-based TCRdist applied between CDR3 peptides within each V-J. Welch's t-statistics and random forest reduced around 550 V-J features to 13, which were used in a naive Bayes classifier (R e1071). TCRdb reprocessing: public reads trimmed at Q25 with fastp, clones called with MiXCR, in-frame beta chains kept. One record per CDR3 amino acid sequence lists the most common genes and DNA. The authors' filters were not applied to this entry. The table for this sample lists some 490,000 distinct CDR3 sequences; under 25% of them were counted only once. About half of the sample comes from the top ten.

Ophthalmopathy patients had moderately to severely active disease, with a Clinical Activity Score of 3 or more, a NOSPECS grade of 4 or more, and a disease duration of less than 3 months. The study excluded patients with uncontrolled infections, other autoimmune diseases, pregnancy or lactation. Diagnoses were based on clinical symptoms, serum thyroxine and TRAb, thyroid ultrasound and orbital computed tomography. PBMCs were separated from under 12 ml of fresh peripheral blood using Ficoll-Paque density gradient centrifugation. Total RNA was extracted using Trizol reagent, and RNA quality was assessed on an Agilent 2100 Bioanalyzer.

The sequencing sample was made of blood. The rearrangement joined TRBV28 to TRBJ1-6; the D gene remains uncertain. The origin of this receptor is a woman in her 70s with Graves' ophthalmopathy. The nucleotides are TGTGCCAGCAGTTTATCGGATTCACCCCTCCACTTT. This translates into CASSLSDSPLHF. When the CDR3 is completed using the reference TRBV28 and TRBJ1-6 genes on either side, the full variable domain is DVKVTQSSRYLVKRTGEKVFLECVQDMDHENMFWYRQDPGLGLRLIYFSYDVKMKEKGDIPEGYSVSREKKERFSLILESASTNQTSMYLCASSLSDSPLHFGNGTRLTVT.